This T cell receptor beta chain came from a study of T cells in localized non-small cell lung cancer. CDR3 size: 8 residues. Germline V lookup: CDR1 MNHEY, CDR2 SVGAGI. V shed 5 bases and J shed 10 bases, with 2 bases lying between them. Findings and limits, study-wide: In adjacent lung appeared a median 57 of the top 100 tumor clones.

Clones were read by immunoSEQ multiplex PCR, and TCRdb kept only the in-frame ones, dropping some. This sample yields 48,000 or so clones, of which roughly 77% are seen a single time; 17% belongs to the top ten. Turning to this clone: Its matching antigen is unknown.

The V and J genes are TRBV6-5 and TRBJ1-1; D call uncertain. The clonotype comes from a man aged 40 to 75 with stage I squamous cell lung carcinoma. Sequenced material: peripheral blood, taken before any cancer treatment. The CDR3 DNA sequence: TGTGCCAGCAGTGGAGCTTTCTTT. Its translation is CASSGAFF.